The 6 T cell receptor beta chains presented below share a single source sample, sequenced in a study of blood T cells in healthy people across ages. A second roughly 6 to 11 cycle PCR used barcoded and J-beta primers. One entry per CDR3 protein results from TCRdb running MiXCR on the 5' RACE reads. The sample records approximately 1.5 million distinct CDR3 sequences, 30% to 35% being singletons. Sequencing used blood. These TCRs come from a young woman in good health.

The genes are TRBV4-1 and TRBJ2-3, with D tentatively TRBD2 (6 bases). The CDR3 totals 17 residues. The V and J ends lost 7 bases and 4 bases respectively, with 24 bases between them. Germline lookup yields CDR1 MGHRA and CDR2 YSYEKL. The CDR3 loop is CASNLMGGPKAPDTQYF. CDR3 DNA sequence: TGCGCCAGCAACCTAATGGGGGGACCCAAAGCTCCAGATACGCAGTATTTT.

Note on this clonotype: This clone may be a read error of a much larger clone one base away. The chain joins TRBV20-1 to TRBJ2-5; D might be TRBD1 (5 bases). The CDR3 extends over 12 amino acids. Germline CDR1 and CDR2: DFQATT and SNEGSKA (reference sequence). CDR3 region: CRARTPGETQYF. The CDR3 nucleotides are TGCAGGGCAAGGACACCCGGAGAGACCCAGTACTTC.

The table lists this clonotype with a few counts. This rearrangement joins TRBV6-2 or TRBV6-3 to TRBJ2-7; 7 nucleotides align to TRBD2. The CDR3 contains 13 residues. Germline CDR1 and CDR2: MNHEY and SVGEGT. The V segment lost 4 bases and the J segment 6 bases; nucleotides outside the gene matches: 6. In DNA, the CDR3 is TGTGCCAGCAGTTCCGGGGAGGGCACCGAGCAGTACTTC. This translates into CASSSGEGTEQYF.

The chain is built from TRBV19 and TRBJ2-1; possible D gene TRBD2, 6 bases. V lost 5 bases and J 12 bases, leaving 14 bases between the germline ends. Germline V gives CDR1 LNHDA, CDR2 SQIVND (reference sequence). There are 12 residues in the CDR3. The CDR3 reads CASSSYSGVQFF. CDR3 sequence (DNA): TGTGCCAGTAGTTCCTATTCGGGAGTGCAGTTCTTC.

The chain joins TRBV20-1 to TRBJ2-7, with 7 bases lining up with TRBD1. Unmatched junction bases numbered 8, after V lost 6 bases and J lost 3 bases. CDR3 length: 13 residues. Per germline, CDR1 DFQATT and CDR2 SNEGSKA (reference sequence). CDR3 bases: TGCAGTGCCTTGGGACAGAGTGGCTACGAGCAGTACTTC. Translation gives CSALGQSGYEQYF.

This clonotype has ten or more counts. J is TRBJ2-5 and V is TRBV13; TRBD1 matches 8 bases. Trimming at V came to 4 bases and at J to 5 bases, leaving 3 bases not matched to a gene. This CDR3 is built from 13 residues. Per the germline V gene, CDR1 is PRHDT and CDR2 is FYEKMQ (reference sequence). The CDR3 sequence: CASSWTGMETQYF. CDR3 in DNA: TGTGCCAGCAGCTGGACAGGGATGGAGACCCAGTACTTC.